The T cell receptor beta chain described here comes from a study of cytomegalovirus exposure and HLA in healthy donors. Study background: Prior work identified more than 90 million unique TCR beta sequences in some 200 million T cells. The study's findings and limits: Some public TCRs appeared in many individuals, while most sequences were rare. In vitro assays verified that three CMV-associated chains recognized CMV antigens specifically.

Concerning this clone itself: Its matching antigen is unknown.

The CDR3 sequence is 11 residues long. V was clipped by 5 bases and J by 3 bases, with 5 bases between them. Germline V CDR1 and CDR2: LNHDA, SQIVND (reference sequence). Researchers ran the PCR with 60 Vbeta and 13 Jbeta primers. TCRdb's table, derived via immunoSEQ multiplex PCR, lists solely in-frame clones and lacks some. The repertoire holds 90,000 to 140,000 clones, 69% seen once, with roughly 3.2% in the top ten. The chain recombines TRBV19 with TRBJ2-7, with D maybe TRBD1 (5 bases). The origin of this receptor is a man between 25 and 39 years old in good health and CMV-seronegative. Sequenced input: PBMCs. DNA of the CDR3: TGTGCCAGTAGTGACAGCTACGAGCAGTACTTC. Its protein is CASSDSYEQYF.